The present T cell receptor (beta chain) was sequenced within a study of blood T cell repertoires in COVID-19. Study background: The analysed material was cDNA or gDNA that came from T cells, B-cell-depleted T cells, or PBMCs.

Original processing notes: Estimated nucleated cell counts came from reference gene primer amplification. Generated by immunoSEQ multiplex PCR, the TCRdb table keeps only in-frame clones and is missing some. V, J and clone size reflect that table, while D and trimming were determined from the DNA. The sample has approximately 97,000 clones; about 85% are singletons. The sample comprised peripheral blood. This sequence originates from a man between 60 and 70 years old with acute or convalescent COVID-19.

CDR3 coding DNA: TGTGCCAGCAGTTTCTTGTCAGCGCCCTCAAAGTACGAGCAGTACTTC. It codes for CASSFLSAPSKYEQYF. The chain has TRBV28 and TRBJ2-7, with D unresolved. Trimming left V 3 bases short and J 4 bases short, with 19 bases between. Germline V gene sequence: CDR1 MDHEN, CDR2 SYDVKM. CDR3 length: 16 residues.